This paragraph reports one TCR beta chain. Per the germline V gene, CDR1 is SGHTA and CDR2 is FQGNSA. This CDR3 spans 15 amino acids. Trimming left V 6 bases short and J 0 bases short, with 15 bases between. The sample originates from a study of cytomegalovirus exposure and HLA in healthy donors. Overall study context: T cells numbering around 190 million yielded more than 100 million unique TCR beta sequences in an earlier analysis. Drawn from HLA-typed donors, 83 million or so unique TCRs were held in an early data release. About 84% of 398 genotyped donors fell in the Caucasian-associated ancestry cluster.

PCR primers comprised 60 Vbeta and 13 Jbeta primers. TCRdb keeps only in-frame clones here, not all; method: immunoSEQ multiplex PCR. The sample has about 130,000 clones, about 71% seen once. The sequence derives from a woman aged 45-65 years in good health and CMV-seronegative. The sequencing sample was made of PBMCs. This chain uses TRBV7-2 with TRBJ2-7; D is perhaps TRBD1 (6 bases). This CDR3 is CASSLGQLSSYEQYF. CDR3 bases: TGTGCCAGCAGTTTGGGACAACTGAGCTCCTACGAGCAGTACTTC.